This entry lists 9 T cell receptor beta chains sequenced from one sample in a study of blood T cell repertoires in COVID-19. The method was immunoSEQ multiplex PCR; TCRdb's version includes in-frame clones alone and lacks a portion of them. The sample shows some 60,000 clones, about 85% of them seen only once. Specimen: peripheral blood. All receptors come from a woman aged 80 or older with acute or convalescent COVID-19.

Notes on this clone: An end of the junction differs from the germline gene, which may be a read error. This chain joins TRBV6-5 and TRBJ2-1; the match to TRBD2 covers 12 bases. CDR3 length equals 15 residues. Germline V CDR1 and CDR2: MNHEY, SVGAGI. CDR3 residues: CASSSLAGGGNGQFF. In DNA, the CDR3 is TGTGCCAGCAGCTCACTAGCGGGGGGAGGCAATGGGCAGTTCTTC.

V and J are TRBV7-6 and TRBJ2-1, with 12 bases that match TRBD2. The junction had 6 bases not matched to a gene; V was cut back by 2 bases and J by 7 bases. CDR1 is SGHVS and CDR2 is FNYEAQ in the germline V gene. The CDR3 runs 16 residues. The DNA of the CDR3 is TGTGCCAGCAGCTTACCTCTAGCGGGAGGGAGAAATGAGCAGTTCTTC. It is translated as CASSLPLAGGRNEQFF.

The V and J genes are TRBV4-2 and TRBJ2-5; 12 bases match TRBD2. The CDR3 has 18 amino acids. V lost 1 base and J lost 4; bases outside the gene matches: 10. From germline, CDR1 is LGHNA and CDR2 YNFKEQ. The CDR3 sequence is CASSQGLAGAGIGETQYF. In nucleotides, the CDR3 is TGTGCCAGCAGCCAAGGACTAGCGGGGGCTGGTATCGGAGAGACCCAGTACTTC.

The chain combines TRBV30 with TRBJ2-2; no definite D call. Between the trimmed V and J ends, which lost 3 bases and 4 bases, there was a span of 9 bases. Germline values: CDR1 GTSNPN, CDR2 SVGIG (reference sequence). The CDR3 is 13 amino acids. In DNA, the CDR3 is TGTGCCTGGAGACAACACAGCACCGGGGAGCTGTTTTTT. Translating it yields CAWRQHSTGELFF.

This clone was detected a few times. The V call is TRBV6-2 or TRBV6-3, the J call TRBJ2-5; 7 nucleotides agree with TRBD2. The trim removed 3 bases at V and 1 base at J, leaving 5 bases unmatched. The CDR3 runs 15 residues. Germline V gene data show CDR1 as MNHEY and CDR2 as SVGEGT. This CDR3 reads CASSYFPGGQETQYF. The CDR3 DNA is TGTGCCAGCAGTTATTTCCCGGGGGGCCAAGAGACCCAGTACTTC.

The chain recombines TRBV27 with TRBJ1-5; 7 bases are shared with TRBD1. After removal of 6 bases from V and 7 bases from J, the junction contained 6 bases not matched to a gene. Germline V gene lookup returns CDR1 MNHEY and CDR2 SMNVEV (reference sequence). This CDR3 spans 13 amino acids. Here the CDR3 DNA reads TGTGCCAGCAGCACGACAGGGTACCAGCCCCAGCATTTT. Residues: CASSTTGYQPQHF.

The CDR3 is CASSPAGTGDYEQYF. In DNA, the CDR3 is TGTGCCAGCAGCCCAGCTGGGACTGGGGATTACGAGCAGTACTTC. The rearrangement links TRBV5-4 to TRBJ2-7; TRBD2 might be the D (6 bases). The CDR3 consists of 15 residues. With 4 bases removed from V and 4 bases from J, the gap between germline ends came to 18 bases. Germline V gene data show CDR1 as SGHNT and CDR2 as YYREEE (reference sequence).

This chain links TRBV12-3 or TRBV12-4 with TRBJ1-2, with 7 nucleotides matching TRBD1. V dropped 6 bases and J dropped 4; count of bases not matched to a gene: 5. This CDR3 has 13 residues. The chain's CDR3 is CASRQGQIYGYTF. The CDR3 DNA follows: TGTGCCAGCAGGCAGGGACAGATCTATGGCTACACCTTC.

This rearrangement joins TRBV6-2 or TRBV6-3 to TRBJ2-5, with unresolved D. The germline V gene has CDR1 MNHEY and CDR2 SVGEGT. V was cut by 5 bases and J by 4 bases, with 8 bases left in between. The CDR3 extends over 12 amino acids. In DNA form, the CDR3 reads TGTGCCAGCAGTCCCCTACCAGAGACCCAGTACTTC. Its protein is CASSPLPETQYF.